This passage covers 4 T cell receptor beta chains from one sample sequenced in a study of identifying expanded T cells in peripheral blood. Here immunoSEQ multiplex PCR was the method, and the copy in TCRdb shows in-frame clones only, minus some. The sample comprises around 99,000 clones, approximately 90% of which are singletons, and 6.5% to 9% rests with the top ten. The sequencing input was blood. The source of these receptors is a person aged 18 to 69 in good health.

DNA of the CDR3: TGTGCCAGCTCACCGGGCACGGGGGGCGCCTACCAGCCCCAGCATTTT. Translating it yields CASSPGTGGAYQPQHF. V gene TRBV18 combines with J gene TRBJ1-5; D perhaps matches TRBD1 (6 bases). Germline V gives CDR1 KGHSH, CDR2 LQKENI. Trimming left V 3 bases short and J 7 bases short, with 19 bases between. The CDR3 loop spans 16 amino acids.

The CDR3 sequence: CASSGGNPEDTIYF. The CDR3 DNA sequence: TGCGCCAGCAGCGGCGGGAATCCGGAGGACACCATATATTTT. The chain recombines TRBV5-1 with TRBJ1-3; D ambiguous. The CDR3 is 14 amino acids. The germline V and J ends were trimmed by 4 bases and 8 bases, with 16 bases remaining between them. Germline V CDR1 and CDR2: SGHRS, YFSETQ.

V and J are TRBV6-5 and TRBJ2-5; 8 positions agree with TRBD1. The germline CDR1 and CDR2 sequences are MNHEY and SVGAGI. V lost 6 bases, J lost 4 bases, and 7 bases stayed unmatched. The CDR3 extends over 14 amino acids. In DNA, the CDR3 is TGTGCCAGCAGCTCCGGACAGGGTGCAGAGACCCAGTACTTC. Its translation is CASSSGQGAETQYF.

This clone occurred once. V and J are TRBV19 and TRBJ1-1; a weak D match, TRBD1 (5 bases). The CDR3 has 14 residues. Germline V gives CDR1 LNHDA, CDR2 SQIVND (reference sequence). V lost 0 bases, J lost 7 bases, and 12 bases lay in between. The CDR3: CASSIERGRGEAFF. CDR3 DNA sequence: TGTGCCAGTAGTATAGAGAGGGGCCGTGGTGAAGCTTTCTTT.